This is a list of T cell receptor beta chains from one sample in a study of OX40 agonist ivuxolimab in advanced cancers. Data came from immunoSEQ multiplex PCR; TCRdb stores just in-frame clones and leaves some out. The data contain approximately 53,000 clones, about 93% of them seen just once; the ten biggest clones take up around 25%. The starting material was CD4+ or CD8+ T cells sorted from blood, obtained in a trial of the OX40 agonist ivuxolimab. These receptor sequences come from an adult with an advanced solid tumor such as melanoma, head and neck, liver or kidney cancer. Each CDR3 is given with its conserved first and last residue. A D gene is named only where the DNA matches it firmly. Clone size is shown for a subset of rows, as once, few, many or a class of expanded clone.

clone_size | d_call | j_call | v_call | cdr3_aa | cdr3_nt
once | TRBD1 | TRBJ1-1 | TRBV11-2 | CASSSTRDRVEAFF | TGTGCCAGCAGCTCCACCCGGGACAGGGTTGAAGCTTTCTTT
- | TRBD2 | TRBJ2-1 | TRBV7-8 | CASSLTGLAGRQGQFF | TGTGCCAGCAGCTTAACAGGACTAGCGGGTAGACAGGGGCAGTTCTTC
- | - | TRBJ2-1 | TRBV27 | CASSFLGGESYNEQFF | TGTGCCAGCAGTTTTCTGGGGGGAGAATCCTACAATGAGCAGTTCTTC
- | TRBD1 | TRBJ2-7 | TRBV28 | CASNPPGQGSYEQYF | TGTGCCAGCAACCCTCCGGGACAGGGATCCTACGAGCAGTACTTC
few | TRBD2 | TRBJ2-7 | TRBV7-9 | CASSLAPGLAGGEQYF | TGTGCCAGCAGCTTAGCGCCTGGACTAGCGGGAGGCGAGCAGTACTTC
- | - | TRBJ2-7 | TRBV19 | CASSRDTVSYEQYF | TGTGCCAGTAGCCGGGACACCGTTTCCTACGAGCAGTACTTC
- | - | TRBJ2-6 | TRBV6-6 | CASSPGHSGANVLTF | TGTGCCAGCAGTCCCGGACACTCTGGGGCCAACGTCCTGACTTTC
- | - | TRBJ2-7 | TRBV13 | CASSLRQGFHEQYF | TGTGCCAGCAGCTTGCGGCAGGGTTTCCACGAGCAGTACTTC
- | - | TRBJ1-1 | TRBV7-2 | CASISEGYFTEAFF | TGTGCCAGCATCTCAGAAGGATATTTTACTGAAGCTTTCTTT
- | TRBD2 | TRBJ2-1 | TRBV27 | CASSLVSAGTSAPSYNEQFF | TGTGCCAGCAGTTTAGTTTCAGCGGGGACTAGCGCGCCAAGTTACAATGAGCAGTTCTTC
- | - | TRBJ2-1 | TRBV29-1 | CSVGVAYNEQFF | TGCAGCGTTGGTGTGGCTTACAATGAGCAGTTCTTC
- | - | TRBJ1-4 | TRBV7-9 | CASSFSGGRDEKLFF | TGTGCCAGCAGCTTTTCCGGGGGAAGGGATGAAAAACTGTTTTTT
- | - | TRBJ2-1 | TRBV9 | CASSVGQSSYNEQFF | TGTGCCAGCAGCGTCGGCCAGTCCTCCTACAATGAGCAGTTCTTC
- | - | TRBJ2-7 | TRBV11-2 | CASSFAPGSRREQYF | TGTGCCAGCAGCTTTGCTCCCGGGAGTCGGAGGGAGCAGTACTTC
- | - | TRBJ2-7 | TRBV4-3 | CASSQDTRFYEQYF | TGCGCCAGCAGCCAAGATACGCGCTTCTACGAGCAGTACTTC
- | TRBD1 | TRBJ2-5 | TRBV4-3 | CASSDRQGQETQYF | TGCGCCAGCAGCGATCGACAGGGCCAAGAGACCCAGTACTTC
- | TRBD1 | TRBJ1-2 | TRBV5-4 | CASSSHPLRGQGDYGYTF | TGTGCCAGCAGCTCCCACCCGCTCAGGGGACAGGGCGATTATGGCTACACCTTC
- | TRBD2 | TRBJ2-5 | TRBV28 | CASGTSGTQQETQYF | TGTGCCAGTGGGACTAGCGGGACCCAACAAGAGACCCAGTACTTC
- | - | TRBJ2-5 | TRBV15 | CATSRGNNQETQYF | TGTGCCACCAGCAGAGGGAACAACCAAGAGACCCAGTACTTC
- | TRBD1 | TRBJ1-2 | TRBV28 | CASSSPKTGDASYGYTF | TGTGCCAGCAGTTCACCCAAGACAGGGGACGCCTCCTATGGCTACACCTTC
- | - | TRBJ2-1 | TRBV10-2 | CASSVPGTNNEQFF | TGCGCCAGCAGTGTCCCCGGAACAAACAATGAGCAGTTCTTC
- | TRBD1 | TRBJ2-1 | TRBV27 | CASSLRGLNEQFF | TGTGCCAGCAGTTTAAGGGGGCTGAATGAGCAGTTCTTC
- | - | TRBJ1-4 | TRBV29-1 | CSVQGTNEKLFF | TGCAGCGTACAGGGAACTAATGAAAAACTGTTTTTT
- | - | TRBJ2-3 | TRBV9 | CASSVGNSHLTDTQYF | TGTGCCAGCAGCGTAGGGAACAGCCACCTCACAGATACGCAGTATTTT
- | - | TRBJ1-5 | TRBV27 | CASSPGGPAQPQHF | TGTGCCAGCAGTCCCGGGGGGCCTGCTCAGCCCCAGCATTTT
- | TRBD1 | TRBJ2-1 | TRBV19 | CASSIAGGVPNEQFF | TGTGCCAGTAGTATAGCAGGGGGTGTTCCGAATGAGCAGTTCTTC
- | TRBD1 | TRBJ2-7 | TRBV19 | CASSIPGRGHLEQYF | TGTGCCAGTAGTATACCCGGCAGGGGGCATTTGGAGCAGTACTTC
- | - | TRBJ1-1 | TRBV19 | CASSIEVNTEAFF | TGTGCCAGTAGTATTGAAGTAAACACTGAAGCTTTCTTT
once | - | TRBJ1-5 | TRBV15 | CATSRSPFERDWSNQPQHF | TGTGCCACCAGCAGATCTCCATTCGAGAGGGACTGGAGCAATCAGCCCCAGCATTTT
- | - | TRBJ2-7 | TRBV4-1 | CASSQRESYEQYF | TGCGCCAGCAGCCAACGTGAGAGCTACGAGCAGTACTTC
- | - | TRBJ2-7 | TRBV6-5 | CASSYSAGQVTYEQYF | TGTGCCAGCAGTTACTCCGCGGGGCAGGTAACCTACGAGCAGTACTTC
- | - | TRBJ2-2 | TRBV30 | CAWSVRLPGELFF | TGTGCCTGGAGTGTACGGTTGCCCGGGGAGCTGTTTTTT